A selection of T cell receptor beta chains follows, all from one sample in a study of T cell changes during pregnancy in multiple sclerosis. Profiling relied on immunoSEQ multiplex PCR, and the TCRdb table lists in-frame clones only, not all of them. Here the sample spans around 57,000 clones, about nine tenths being singletons. Specimen: peripheral blood, collected in the third trimester of pregnancy. These receptor sequences come from a female donor in good health, enrolled as a control in a pregnancy study. Each CDR3 is given with its conserved first and last residue. Each record gives: D gene, J gene, clone size, V gene, CDR3 length, CDR3 protein, CDR3 DNA. D genes are given only for firm matches. For some rows the clone size is stated as once, few or many, or as a class when expanded; others skip it.

>TRBD2|TRBJ2-1|few|TRBV7-9|14
CASSSGGGDNEQFF
TGTGCCAGCAGCTCGGGCGGGGGGGACAATGAGCAGTTCTTC
>.|TRBJ2-2|.|TRBV5-1|14
CASSISGNTGELFF
TGCGCCAGCAGCATTAGCGGGAACACCGGGGAGCTGTTTTTT
>TRBD1|TRBJ2-3|.|TRBV11-2|16
CASSLFRDRSTDTQYF
TGTGCCAGCAGCTTGTTCCGGGACAGGAGCACAGATACGCAGTATTTT
>.|TRBJ2-5|.|TRBV6-6|13
CASSLSRPGTQYF
TGTGCCAGCAGCCTAAGTAGGCCGGGGACCCAGTACTTC
>.|TRBJ2-1|.|TRBV5-6|12
CASSPGYNEQFF
TGTGCCAGCAGCCCAGGGTACAATGAGCAGTTCTTC
>.|TRBJ2-7|.|TRBV10-1|10
CASISEEQYF
TGCGCCAGCATCTCCGAGGAGCAGTACTTC
>.|TRBJ2-3|.|TRBV19|13
CASSDLTADTQYF
TGTGCCAGTAGTGACCTGACTGCAGATACGCAGTATTTT
>TRBD1|TRBJ1-4|.|TRBV5-1|15
CASSLPGTGDEKLFF
TGCGCCAGCAGCTTACCCGGGACAGGCGATGAAAAACTGTTTTTT
>.|TRBJ2-3|.|TRBV9|14
CASSGTTAEDTQYF
TGTGCCAGCAGCGGAACAACTGCGGAGGATACGCAGTATTTT
>.|TRBJ2-7|.|TRBV15|13
CATSKGHSYEQYF
TGTGCCACCAGCAAGGGACATTCTTACGAGCAGTACTTC
>.|TRBJ2-2|.|TRBV9|14
CASSVVLDTGELFF
TGTGCCAGCAGCGTAGTACTAGACACCGGGGAGCTGTTTTTT
>TRBD2|TRBJ2-2|once|TRBV19|16
CASRMQAGGMTGELFF
TGTGCCAGCCGGATGCAAGCGGGAGGGATGACCGGGGAGCTGTTTTTT
>.|TRBJ2-5|.|TRBV7-7|13
CASSLDSQETQYF
TGTGCTAGCAGCTTGGACAGCCAAGAGACCCAGTACTTC
>TRBD2|TRBJ2-3|.|TRBV27|11
CASSSGLVQYF
TGTGCCAGCAGTTCAGGACTAGTTCAGTATTTT
>TRBD1|TRBJ1-2|few|TRBV6-5|15
CASSPRQGSGYGYTF
TGTGCCAGCAGTCCCCGACAGGGCTCCGGCTATGGCTACACCTTC
>.|TRBJ1-1|.|TRBV5-1|14
CASSLSAGLGEAFF
TGCGCCAGCAGCTTGTCGGCGGGGTTAGGTGAAGCTTTCTTT
>.|TRBJ1-5|.|TRBV19|16
CASSPNSGTRDQPQHF
TGTGCCAGTAGTCCTAATTCCGGGACAAGGGATCAGCCCCAGCATTTT
>.|TRBJ2-2|.|TRBV27|19
CASSLYSGDLTGNTGELFF
TGTGCCAGCAGTCTTTATTCGGGGGACCTAACGGGGAACACCGGGGAGCTGTTTTTT
>TRBD1|TRBJ1-2|.|TRBV5-1|15
CASSLADAGGSGYTF
TGCGCCAGCAGCTTGGCGGATGCAGGGGGATCTGGCTACACCTTC
>TRBD1|TRBJ1-1|.|TRBV25-1|16
CASSEWGQGPATEAFF
TGTGCCAGCAGTGAATGGGGACAGGGGCCGGCCACTGAAGCTTTCTTT
>TRBD2|TRBJ2-1|.|TRBV7-9|16
CASSLLAGGLGNEQFF
TGTGCCAGCAGCCTTCTAGCGGGGGGGCTGGGCAATGAGCAGTTCTTC
>TRBD1|TRBJ2-7|.|TRBV11-2|19
CASSLVRSSDRGLSYEQYF
TGTGCCAGCAGCTTAGTCCGATCTTCTGACAGGGGGCTTTCTTACGAGCAGTACTTC
>.|TRBJ1-4|.|TRBV4-2|14
CASSQSRRREKLFF
TGTGCCAGCAGCCAATCTAGGAGGAGAGAAAAACTGTTTTTT
>.|TRBJ2-7|.|TRBV7-2|12
CASSTSSYEQYF
TGTGCCAGCAGCACGAGCTCCTACGAGCAGTACTTC
>TRBD1|TRBJ1-2|few|TRBV2|15
CASSQGQGRGYGYTF
TGTGCCAGCAGTCAAGGACAGGGTAGGGGCTATGGCTACACCTTC
>.|TRBJ1-4|.|TRBV6-6|16
CASWFKGSATNEKLFF
TGTGCCAGCTGGTTTAAGGGGTCTGCAACTAATGAAAAACTGTTTTTT
>.|TRBJ1-2|.|TRBV6-5|13
CASVGGRSYGYTF
TGTGCCAGCGTCGGAGGGAGATCCTATGGCTACACCTTC
>.|TRBJ2-1|.|TRBV7-6|16
CASSLEGSLARNEQFF
TGTGCCAGCAGCTTAGAGGGGTCCCTAGCGCGCAATGAGCAGTTCTTC
>.|TRBJ2-5|once|TRBV19|13
CASSWTNLETQYF
TGTGCCAGTAGTTGGACTAACTTAGAGACCCAGTACTTC
>TRBD1|TRBJ1-5|.|TRBV2|16
CASSRDRATSNQPQHF
TGTGCCAGCAGTCGCGACAGGGCGACTAGCAATCAGCCCCAGCATTTT
>.|TRBJ2-4|.|TRBV2|15
CASSEFKLIGNIQYF
TGTGCCAGCAGTGAATTTAAGTTAATCGGAAACATTCAGTACTTC
>.|TRBJ1-4|.|TRBV5-1|15
CASSFTGATNEKLFF
TGCGCCAGCAGCTTCACAGGAGCAACTAATGAAAAACTGTTTTTT
>.|TRBJ2-5|.|TRBV30|12
CAWDLYQETQYF
TGTGCCTGGGACTTGTACCAAGAGACCCAGTACTTC
>.|TRBJ1-5|once|TRBV9|15
CASSAEGHDNQPQHF
TGTGCCAGCAGCGCAGAGGGACACGACAATCAGCCCCAGCATTTT
>TRBD1|TRBJ1-2|.|TRBV2|12
CASIGQDRGYTF
TGTGCCAGCATTGGACAGGATCGGGGCTACACCTTC
>.|TRBJ1-3|.|TRBV30|17
CAWSVFPTGTSGNTIYF
TGTGCCTGGAGTGTATTCCCGACAGGTACCTCTGGAAACACCATATATTTT
>.|TRBJ1-5|.|TRBV28|13
CASRVTGTQPQHF
TGTGCCAGCAGGGTAACAGGGACTCAGCCCCAGCATTTT
>.|TRBJ1-1|.|TRBV9|15
CASRPKQGQNTEAFF
TGTGCCAGCAGACCTAAACAGGGTCAGAACACTGAAGCTTTCTTT
>TRBD1|TRBJ2-1|.|TRBV28|15
CASRGTVGTYNEQFF
TGTGCCAGCAGGGGGACAGTTGGGACCTACAATGAGCAGTTCTTC
>.|TRBJ1-5|.|TRBV27|15
CASSLKSPIRGPQHF
TGTGCCAGCAGTTTAAAGAGCCCTATAAGGGGACCCCAGCATTTT
>TRBD2|TRBJ2-7|.|TRBV5-1|14
CASNPLVGEGEQYF
TGCGCCAGCAACCCCCTCGTGGGGGAGGGCGAGCAGTACTTC
>TRBD1|TRBJ2-7|.|TRBV30|14
CAWSVGTGNYEQYF
TGTGCCTGGAGTGTCGGGACAGGTAACTACGAGCAGTACTTC
>TRBD1|TRBJ2-1|.|TRBV4-2|16
CASSPMKGQGKNEQFF
TGTGCCAGCAGCCCGATGAAGGGACAGGGCAAAAATGAGCAGTTCTTC
>.|TRBJ2-7|.|TRBV7-2|14
CASSFDNGLYEQYF
TGTGCCAGCAGCTTTGACAACGGACTCTACGAGCAGTACTTC
>.|TRBJ1-1|.|TRBV6-4|14
CASSETLGNTEAFF
TGTGCCAGCAGTGAGACTTTGGGGAACACTGAAGCTTTCTTT
>TRBD2|TRBJ2-1|.|TRBV19|13
CASGLAGANEQFF
TGTGCCAGCGGACTAGCGGGGGCCAATGAGCAGTTCTTC
>TRBD1|TRBJ1-2|.|TRBV28|12
CASYTGGKGYTF
TGTGCCAGCTACACAGGGGGCAAAGGCTACACCTTC
>.|TRBJ1-2|.|TRBV29-1|12
CSAKVGSYGYTF
TGCAGCGCAAAAGTGGGGAGCTATGGCTACACCTTC
>.|TRBJ2-7|.|TRBV14|15
CASSSYLASFYEQYF
TGTGCCAGCTCTTCGTATTTAGCTAGTTTCTACGAGCAGTACTTC
>TRBD1|TRBJ2-1|.|TRBV5-1|16
CASSGGTGSGTNEQFF
TGCGCCAGCAGCGGGGGGACAGGGAGCGGAACCAATGAGCAGTTCTTC
>.|TRBJ2-7|.|TRBV11-2|13
CASSLTRAYEQYF
TGTGCCAGCAGCTTAACCCGAGCCTACGAGCAGTACTTC
>.|TRBJ1-6|.|TRBV6-5|15
CASSSRGGRDSPLHF
TGTGCCAGCAGTTCCCGAGGAGGGAGGGATTCACCCCTCCACTTT
>.|TRBJ2-5|.|TRBV2|13
CASGGDHQETQYF
TGTGCCAGCGGGGGCGACCACCAAGAGACCCAGTACTTC
>.|TRBJ1-3|few|TRBV2|13
CASADYSGNTIYF
TGTGCCAGCGCCGACTACTCTGGAAACACCATATATTTT
>TRBD2|TRBJ2-3|.|TRBV13|12
CASNLAGRPQYF
TGTGCCAGCAATCTAGCGGGACGACCGCAGTATTTT
>.|TRBJ1-1|.|TRBV5-1|14
CASSSGRGGTEAFF
TGCGCCAGCAGTTCTGGTAGGGGGGGCACTGAAGCTTTCTTT
>TRBD2|TRBJ2-3|.|TRBV5-1|15
CASSFWAGDTDTQYF
TGCGCCAGCAGCTTTTGGGCGGGGGACACAGATACGCAGTATTTT